This passage covers 7 T cell receptor beta chains from one sample sequenced in a study of T cell changes during pregnancy in multiple sclerosis. Clones were read by immunoSEQ multiplex PCR, and TCRdb kept only the in-frame ones, dropping some. The sample shows 48,000 or so clones, approximately 95% of them seen only once. Here the sequenced sample was CD4+ T cells from peripheral blood mononuclear cells, taken in the first trimester of pregnancy. These receptors were obtained from a female donor with multiple sclerosis, enrolled in a pregnancy study.

The chain uses TRBV19 and TRBJ2-4, with 9 bases fitting TRBD1. Germline V lookup: CDR1 LNHDA, CDR2 SQIVND (reference sequence). The ends lost 0 bases at V and 2 bases at J; junction bases unmatched: 5. The CDR3 is 17 residues long. CDR3 protein: CASSIDTGGSTKNIQYF. The CDR3 bases are TGTGCCAGTAGTATAGATACAGGGGGCTCGACCAAAAACATTCAGTACTTC.

V is TRBV18 and J is TRBJ2-5; 8 nucleotides match TRBD1. With V trimmed by 0 bases and J by 5 bases, 5 bases remained unmatched. CDR1 is KGHSH, CDR2 LQKENI, per germline. The CDR3 runs to 15 residues. CDR3 nucleotides: TGTGCCAGCTCACCACCTAACAGGGGGTTGGAGACCCAGTACTTC. Its translation is CASSPPNRGLETQYF.

The J gene is TRBJ2-7, the V gene TRBV5-1; D gene unclear. The CDR3 runs 14 residues. Trimming took off 0 bases at V and 3 bases at J, with 10 bases between the two ends. In germline, CDR1 is SGHRS, CDR2 YFSETQ. The CDR3 loop reads CASSLAPSYYEQYF. The CDR3 DNA reads as TGCGCCAGCAGCTTGGCCCCCTCCTACTACGAGCAGTACTTC.

This sequence joins TRBV6-1 and TRBJ2-7; 10 bases agree with TRBD1. The CDR3 is 11 residues long. Germline lookup yields CDR1 MNHNS and CDR2 SASEGT. The ends lost 10 bases at V and 6 bases at J; junction bases unmatched: 3. CDR3 loop: CATTGGSEQYF. DNA of the CDR3: TGTGCCACGACAGGGGGCTCCGAGCAGTACTTC.

The chain links TRBV10-1 to TRBJ1-5; the D is unclear. The germline V gene has CDR1 WNHNN and CDR2 SYGVQD (reference sequence). Trimming cost V 9 bases and J 6 bases, with 15 bases left between them. There are 13 residues in the CDR3. CDR3 residues: CARTRYGVQPQHF. Written as DNA, the CDR3 is TGCGCCAGAACGCGTTACGGGGTTCAGCCCCAGCATTTT.

The chain joins TRBV5-1 to TRBJ1-2; perhaps TRBD1 as D (5 bases). The CDR3 spans 16 residues. Trimming left V 2 bases short and J 5 bases short, with 19 bases between. In germline, CDR1 is SGHRS, CDR2 YFSETQ. DNA of the CDR3: TGCGCCAGCAGCTTAGACCACGCTTCGGGGGTGTATGGCTACACCTTC. Translation gives CASSLDHASGVYGYTF.

This rearrangement joins TRBV7-9 to TRBJ1-1; 7 nucleotides align to TRBD1. V shed 1 base, J shed 4 bases, and the junction held 0 bases outside the gene matches. The CDR3 runs 13 residues. Germline V gene lookup returns CDR1 SEHNR and CDR2 FQNEAQ (reference sequence). The CDR3 loop is CASSLDRGTEAFF. CDR3 in DNA: TGTGCCAGCAGCTTAGACAGGGGCACTGAAGCTTTCTTT.